This T cell receptor (beta chain) was sequenced during a study of blood T cell repertoires in COVID-19. Study details: The United States, Italy and Spain supplied acute and convalescent COVID-19 samples. PBMCs, B-cell-depleted T cells, or T cells were the source of the cDNA or gDNA that made up the material.

This CDR3 spans 15 amino acids. Germline loops: CDR1 LNHNV, CDR2 YYDKDF (reference sequence). V dropped 0 bases and J dropped 5 bases, with 11 bases sitting between them. Original processing notes: Quantification of nucleated cells was approximated via reference gene primer amplification. This table comes from immunoSEQ multiplex PCR, and its TCRdb copy is limited to in-frame clones, with some not included. The DNA gave D and trimming, while V, J and clone size come from that table. The sample gives 150,000 or so clones, 86% of which show up once; approximately 7% is in the top ten. The rearrangement joins TRBV15 to TRBJ2-1; D perhaps matches TRBD1 (5 bases). The sequence came from a man aged 45-65 years with active or convalescent COVID-19. Sequenced input: peripheral blood. In nucleotides, the CDR3 is TGTGCCACCAGCAGAGATTTTGCAGGGAACAATGAGCAGTTCTTC. Translated, it gives CATSRDFAGNNEQFF. Filled out from reference TRBV15 and TRBJ2-1, the complete variable domain reads DAMVIQNPRYQVTQFGKPVTLSCSQTLNHNVMYWYQQKSSQAPKLLFHYYDKDFNNEADTPDNFQSRRPNTSFCFLDIRSPGLGDTAMYLCATSRDFAGNNEQFFGPGTRLTVL.